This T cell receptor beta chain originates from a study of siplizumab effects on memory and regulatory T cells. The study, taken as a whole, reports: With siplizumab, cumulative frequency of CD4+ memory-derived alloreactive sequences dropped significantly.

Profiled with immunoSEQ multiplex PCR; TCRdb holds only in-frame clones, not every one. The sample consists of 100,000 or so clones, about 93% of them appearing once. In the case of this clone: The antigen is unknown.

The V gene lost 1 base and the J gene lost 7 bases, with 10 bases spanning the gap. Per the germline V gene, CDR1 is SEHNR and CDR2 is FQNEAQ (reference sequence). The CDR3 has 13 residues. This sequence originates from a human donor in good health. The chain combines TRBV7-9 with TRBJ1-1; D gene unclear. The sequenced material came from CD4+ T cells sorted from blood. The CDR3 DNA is TGTGCCAGCAGCTTAGAGGGATGGGGTGAAGCTTTCTTT. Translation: CASSLEGWGEAFF.